This entry lists 24 T cell receptor beta chains sequenced from one sample in a study of identical twins. TCRdb analysed the 5' RACE reads with MiXCR anew, one entry per CDR3 protein. The sample consists of approximately 210,000 distinct CDR3 sequences, about a tenth of them appearing once. Material: memory (CD45RO+) T cells sorted from blood. These receptor sequences come from a woman aged 18 to 35 in good health.

V and J are TRBV12-3 or TRBV12-4 and TRBJ1-6; D ambiguous. Trimming took off 5 bases at V and 2 bases at J, with 7 bases between the two ends. CDR3 length: 14 amino acids. CDR3 residues: CASSRLTYNSPLHF. CDR3 nucleotides: TGTGCCAGCAGTCGACTGACCTATAATTCACCCCTCCACTTT.

Only a few counts were recorded for this clonotype. CDR3 sequence: CASSLTSGSIHEQYF. CDR3 bases: TGTGCCAGCAGCCTTACTAGCGGGAGTATCCACGAGCAGTACTTC. The chain is built from TRBV7-2 and TRBJ2-7; 11 bases fit TRBD2. Germline V gene lookup returns CDR1 SGHTA and CDR2 FQGNSA. V gave up 5 bases and J gave up 5 bases; unmatched junction bases: 8. This CDR3 has 15 residues.

This clonotype was seen a few times. The chain is built from TRBV21-1 and TRBJ2-7; the D call of TRBD1 is as the table states it, not checked on the DNA. TRBV21-1 has pseudogene status. CDR3 length: 15 amino acids. The CDR3 loop reads CASSKTRDASYEQYF. CDR3 in DNA: TGTGCCAGCAGCAAAACCCGGGACGCCTCCTACGAGCAGTACTTC.

There are a few counts of this clonotype. DNA for the CDR3: TGCGCCAGCAGCCAAGGTAGCGGTCGGTCCTCCCTCTACGAGCAGTACTTC. Amino acids: CASSQGSGRSSLYEQYF. The gene calls are TRBV4-3 and TRBJ2-7; tentatively, D is TRBD2 (6 bases). Per the germline V gene, CDR1 is LGHNA and CDR2 is YSLEER. The CDR3 contains 17 residues. V was shortened by 1 base and J by 3 bases, with 19 bases between the two germline ends.

There are a few counts of this clonotype. The chain uses TRBV7-2 and TRBJ2-1, with a possible D match to TRBD2 (5 bases). The CDR3 is 16 amino acids. Trimming took off 1 base at V and 4 bases at J, with 14 bases between the two ends. From germline, CDR1 is SGHTA and CDR2 FQGNSA. The CDR3: CASSLVLGPGYNEQFF. CDR3 sequence (DNA): TGTGCCAGCAGCTTAGTTCTGGGTCCGGGATACAATGAGCAGTTCTTC.

The rearrangement joins TRBV20-1 to TRBJ2-5; D is unclear. The V and J ends lost 5 bases and 5 bases respectively, with 21 bases between them. Germline V gives CDR1 DFQATT, CDR2 SNEGSKA (reference sequence). CDR3 size: 15 residues. In DNA form, the CDR3 reads TGCAGTGCTGAGTGGTGGGGAAGGCGTACGGAGACCCAGTACTTC. This gives the protein CSAEWWGRRTETQYF.

V and J are TRBV11-2 and TRBJ2-5, with 8 bases that match TRBD2. CDR3 length: 14 amino acids. V shed 2 bases and J 3 bases; nucleotides not matched to a gene: 2. Germline CDR1 SGHAT, CDR2 FQNNGV. The CDR3 sequence: CASSLSGGEETQYF. The CDR3 DNA is TGTGCCAGCAGCTTAAGCGGGGGCGAAGAGACCCAGTACTTC.

This clonotype was counted between two and nine times. The gene calls are TRBV5-6 and TRBJ2-7; D gene uncertain. The length of the CDR3 is 11 residues. V lost 3 bases to trimming and J lost 7 bases, with 8 bases between them. CDR1 and CDR2 from the germline V gene are SGHDT and YYEEEE. The CDR3 DNA reads as TGTGCCAGCAGCTCCTACACAGAGCAGTACTTC. Protein product: CASSSYTEQYF.

The CDR3 DNA reads TGCGCCAGCAGCCCTGACGGGAGTACGAGAAATTCACCCCTCCACTTT. Translation: CASSPDGSTRNSPLHF. The chain employs TRBV5-1 and TRBJ1-6; no clear D. CDR3 length: 16 amino acids. V lost 4 bases and J lost 7, with 18 bases in between. CDR1 SGHRS and CDR2 YFSETQ come from the germline V gene. Drawing the rest from reference TRBV5-1 and TRBJ1-6, the complete variable domain is KAGVTQTPRYLIKTRGQQVTLSCSPISGHRSVSWYQQTPGQGLQFLFEYFSETQRNKGNFPGRFSGRQFSNSRSEMNVSTLELGDSALYLCASSPDGSTRNSPLHFGNGTRLTVT.

There are many counts of this clonotype. V usage is TRBV5-1 and J usage is TRBJ1-1, with 11 bases aligning to TRBD1. CDR1 is SGHRS, CDR2 YFSETQ, per germline. This CDR3 is 14 amino acids long. J was trimmed by 4 bases and V by 4 bases; bases with no gene match: 3. The CDR3 DNA sequence: TGCGCCAGCAGCATAGGGACAGGGGGCACTGAAGCTTTCTTT. This sequence encodes CASSIGTGGTEAFF.

This clonotype was picked up a small number of times. This chain uses TRBV11-2 with TRBJ2-1; 8 nucleotides line up with TRBD1. CDR3 size: 15 residues. Germline V CDR1 and CDR2: SGHAT, FQNNGV. Trimming cost V 2 bases and J 4 bases; bases outside gene matches: 4. This CDR3 reads CASSLFWTGYNEQFF. The CDR3 DNA reads TGTGCCAGCAGCTTATTCTGGACAGGGTACAATGAGCAGTTCTTC.

This clonotype was seen a few times. Germline and junction disagree at one end, which may indicate a read error. The J gene is TRBJ2-5, the V gene TRBV7-7, with 9 nucleotides matching TRBD2. Per germline, CDR1 SSHAT and CDR2 FNYEAQ (reference sequence). CDR3 length: 18 residues. The CDR3 is CASSLGSGGLSLAETQYF. CDR3 coding DNA: TGTGCTAGCAGCTTGGGTAGCGGGGGACTTAGTTTGGCGGAGACCCAGTACTTC.

This clonotype has only a few counts. V usage is TRBV6-1 and J usage is TRBJ1-6; TRBD1 aligns across 11 bases. The CDR3 totals 15 residues. Germline V lookup: CDR1 MNHNS, CDR2 SASEGT. V trimming: 6 bases; J trimming: 10 bases; junction bases outside the gene matches: 8. CDR3 sequence reads: CASSQGQGVGSPLHF. CDR3 DNA: TGTGCCAGCAGCCAGGGACAGGGGGTAGGATCACCCCTCCACTTT.

This clonotype was seen at least ten times. The chain recombines TRBV5-5 with TRBJ2-7, with D perhaps TRBD1 (6 bases). Germline V gene lookup returns CDR1 SGHKS and CDR2 YYEKEE (reference sequence). This CDR3 contains 16 residues. The germline V and J ends were trimmed by 1 base and 2 bases, with 16 bases remaining between them. CDR3 loop: CASSLRGGMGTYEQYF. For the CDR3, the DNA is TGTGCCAGCAGCTTGAGAGGGGGTATGGGTACCTACGAGCAGTACTTC. Complete variable domain (other parts from reference TRBV5-5 and TRBJ2-7): DAGVTQSPTHLIKTRGQQVTLRCSPISGHKSVSWYQQVLGQGPQFIFQYYEKEERGRGNFPDRFSARQFPNYSSELNVNALLLGDSALYLCASSLRGGMGTYEQYFGPGTRLTVT.

This clonotype was seen repeatedly, ten times or more. The chain combines TRBV12-3 or TRBV12-4 with TRBJ2-5, with D possibly matching TRBD2 (5 bases). This CDR3 spans 14 amino acids. The ends were cut back, 1 base at V and 5 bases at J, with 11 bases in the middle. CDR3 residues: CASSLVGARETQYF. The CDR3 region has the DNA TGTGCCAGCAGTTTAGTGGGAGCGCGGGAGACCCAGTACTTC.

The chain couples TRBV29-1 to TRBJ1-5; D call uncertain. Germline V gene lookup returns CDR1 SQVTM and CDR2 ANQGSEA. The CDR3 is made up of 11 amino acids. The CDR3 loop reads CTLGGNQPQHF. CDR3 nucleotides: TGCACCCTAGGCGGCAATCAGCCCCAGCATTTT.

This clonotype was picked up a small number of times. J is TRBJ2-7 and V is TRBV20-1; no definite D call. This CDR3 is 12 amino acids long. Trimming removed 0 bases at V and 3 bases at J, with 6 bases between. CDR1 is DFQATT, CDR2 SNEGSKA, per germline (reference sequence). Here the CDR3 DNA reads TGCAGTGCTAGAGATGGCAGCTACGAGCAGTACTTC. As protein: CSARDGSYEQYF.

The chain recombines TRBV11-1 with TRBJ2-1; D is unresolved. V gave up 5 bases and J gave up 4 bases, with 18 bases separating them. The CDR3 totals 16 residues. Germline lookup yields CDR1 SGHAT and CDR2 FQDESV (reference sequence). The CDR3 DNA follows: TGTGCCAGCAGCGGAGAATCCGGGCCTAGTTACAATGAGCAGTTCTTC. Residues: CASSGESGPSYNEQFF.

This clonotype was detected only a few times. The chain has TRBV10-2 and TRBJ2-3; 9 bases line up with TRBD2. CDR3 length: 17 amino acids. The germline gives CDR1 WSHSY, CDR2 SAAADI. J was trimmed by 4 bases and V by 3 bases; bases with no gene match: 11. This chain's CDR3 is CASSDEVAGVLADTQYF. The DNA of the CDR3 is TGCGCCAGCAGTGATGAGGTAGCGGGAGTCCTCGCAGATACGCAGTATTTT.

This clonotype has more than one count but fewer than ten. The CDR3 protein is CSVGGQGADYGYTF. The CDR3 DNA is TGCAGTGTAGGGGGACAGGGGGCAGACTATGGCTACACCTTC. The rearrangement links TRBV20-1 to TRBJ1-2, with TRBD1 matching 12 bases. Germline V gives CDR1 DFQATT, CDR2 SNEGSKA (reference sequence). The CDR3 contains 14 residues. V lost 7 bases and J lost 3; bases outside the gene matches: 6.

This clonotype was observed a handful of times. The V and J genes are TRBV4-3 and TRBJ2-3; 8 nucleotides agree with TRBD1. Germline V gene lookup returns CDR1 LGHNA and CDR2 YSLEER. This CDR3 comprises 16 residues. The J segment lost 5 bases and the V segment lost 3 bases, leaving 10 bases of the junction unmatched. The CDR3 sequence: CASSQAIRGRGDTQYF. The CDR3 DNA reads TGCGCCAGCAGCCAGGCAATCAGGGGGCGCGGAGATACGCAGTATTTT.

At least ten counts were recorded for this clonotype. The chain links TRBV5-1 to TRBJ1-1; 8 positions agree with TRBD1. The CDR3 spans 16 residues. The trim removed 0 bases at V and 0 bases at J, leaving 4 bases unmatched. Germline values: CDR1 SGHRS, CDR2 YFSETQ. The CDR3 loop reads CASSLEPDRVNTEAFF. In DNA form, the CDR3 reads TGCGCCAGCAGCTTGGAACCGGACAGGGTGAACACTGAAGCTTTCTTT.

CDR3 nucleotide sequence: TGTGCCAGCTCCTTTTCAGCCTCAACTAATGAAAAACTGTTTTTT. Protein product: CASSFSASTNEKLFF. V is TRBV18 and J is TRBJ1-4; no reliable D call. V dropped 6 bases and J dropped 0 bases, with 11 bases sitting between them. The germline CDR1 and CDR2 sequences are KGHSH and LQKENI. There are 15 residues in the CDR3.

This chain connects TRBV11-2 to TRBJ2-1; 8 bases are shared with TRBD1. V was pared by 5 bases and J by 6 bases, with 9 bases of the junction left unmatched. In germline, CDR1 is SGHAT, CDR2 FQNNGV. CDR3 size: 15 residues. The CDR3 coding sequence is TGTGCCAGCAGCATGCGGACAGGGTTGTCCAATGAGCAGTTCTTC. It yields the protein CASSMRTGLSNEQFF. Complete variable domain (other parts from reference TRBV11-2 and TRBJ2-1): EAGVAQSPRYKIIEKRQSVAFWCNPISGHATLYWYQQILGQGPKLLIQFQNNGVVDDSQLPKDRFSAERLKGVDSTLKIQPAKLEDSAVYLCASSMRTGLSNEQFFGPGTRLTVL.